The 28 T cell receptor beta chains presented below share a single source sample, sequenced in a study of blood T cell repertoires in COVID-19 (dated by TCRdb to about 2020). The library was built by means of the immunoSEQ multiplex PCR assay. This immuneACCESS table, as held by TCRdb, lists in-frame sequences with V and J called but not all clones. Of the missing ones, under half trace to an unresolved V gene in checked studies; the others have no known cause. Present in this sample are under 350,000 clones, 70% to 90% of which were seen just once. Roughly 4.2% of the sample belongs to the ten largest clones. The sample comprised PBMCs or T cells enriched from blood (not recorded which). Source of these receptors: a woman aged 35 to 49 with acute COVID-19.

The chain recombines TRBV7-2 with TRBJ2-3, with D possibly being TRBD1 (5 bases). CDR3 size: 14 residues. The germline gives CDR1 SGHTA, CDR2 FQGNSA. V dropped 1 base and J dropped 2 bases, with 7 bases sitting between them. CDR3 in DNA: TGTGCCAGCAGCTTAGACAGGATCACAGATACGCAGTATTTT. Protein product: CASSLDRITDTQYF.

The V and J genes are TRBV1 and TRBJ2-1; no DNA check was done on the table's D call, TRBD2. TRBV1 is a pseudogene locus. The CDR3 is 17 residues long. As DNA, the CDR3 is TGCACCAGCAGCCAAGATGCGGCGACTAGCGGGTCTAGTGAGCAGTTCTTC. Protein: CTSSQDAATSGSSEQFF.

The CDR3 reads CASSENRGRPNEQFF. As DNA, the CDR3 is TGTGCCAGCAGTGAAAACAGGGGGCGTCCAAATGAGCAGTTCTTC. The rearrangement uses TRBV2 and TRBJ2-1; 9 bases are a match to TRBD1. Germline CDR1 and CDR2: SNHLY and FYNNEI. The V segment lost 2 bases and the J segment 7 bases; nucleotides outside the gene matches: 6. The CDR3 consists of 15 residues.

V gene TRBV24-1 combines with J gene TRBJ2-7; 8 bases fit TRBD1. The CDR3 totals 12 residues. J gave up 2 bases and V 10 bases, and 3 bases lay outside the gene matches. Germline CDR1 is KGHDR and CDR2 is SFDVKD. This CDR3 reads CATGQDTYEQYF. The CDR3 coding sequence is TGTGCCACGGGACAGGATACCTACGAGCAGTACTTC.

The CDR3 DNA reads TGTGCCAGTAGTCCAGGGACTGGCTCCTACAATGAGCAGTTCTTC. Its translation is CASSPGTGSYNEQFF. V and J are TRBV19 and TRBJ2-1; D may be TRBD2 (6 bases). Trimming left V 5 bases short and J 0 bases short, with 11 bases between. CDR1 and CDR2 (germline): LNHDA, SQIVND (reference sequence). The CDR3 contains 15 residues.

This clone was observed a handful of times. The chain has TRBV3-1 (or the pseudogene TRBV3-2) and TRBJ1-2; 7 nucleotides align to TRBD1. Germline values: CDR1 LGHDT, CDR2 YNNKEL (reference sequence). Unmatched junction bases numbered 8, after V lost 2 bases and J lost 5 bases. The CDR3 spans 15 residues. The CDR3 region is CASSQYSGGSYGYTF. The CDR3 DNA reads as TGTGCCAGCAGCCAATATTCAGGGGGATCTTATGGCTACACCTTC.

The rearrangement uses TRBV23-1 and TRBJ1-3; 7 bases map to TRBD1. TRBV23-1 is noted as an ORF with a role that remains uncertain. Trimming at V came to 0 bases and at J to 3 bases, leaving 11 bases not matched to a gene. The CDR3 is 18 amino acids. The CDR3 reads CASSQSPPLDRVGNTIYF. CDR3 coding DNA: TGCGCCAGCAGTCAATCACCTCCCCTCGACAGGGTTGGAAACACCATATATTTT.

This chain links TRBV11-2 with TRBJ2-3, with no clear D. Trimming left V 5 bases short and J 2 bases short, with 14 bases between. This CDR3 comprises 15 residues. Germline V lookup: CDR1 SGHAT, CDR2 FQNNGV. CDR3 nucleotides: TGTGCCAGCAGCCCACCGGGTCCGTACACAGATACGCAGTATTTT. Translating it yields CASSPPGPYTDTQYF. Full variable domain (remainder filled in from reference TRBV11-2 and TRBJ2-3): EAGVAQSPRYKIIEKRQSVAFWCNPISGHATLYWYQQILGQGPKLLIQFQNNGVVDDSQLPKDRFSAERLKGVDSTLKIQPAKLEDSAVYLCASSPPGPYTDTQYFGPGTRLTVL.

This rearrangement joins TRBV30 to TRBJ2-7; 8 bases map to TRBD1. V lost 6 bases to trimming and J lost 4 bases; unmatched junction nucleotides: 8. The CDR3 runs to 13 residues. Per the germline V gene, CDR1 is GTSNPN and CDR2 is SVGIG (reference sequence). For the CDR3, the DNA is TGTGCCTGTCACAGACAGGGGATATACGAGCAGTACTTC. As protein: CACHRQGIYEQYF.

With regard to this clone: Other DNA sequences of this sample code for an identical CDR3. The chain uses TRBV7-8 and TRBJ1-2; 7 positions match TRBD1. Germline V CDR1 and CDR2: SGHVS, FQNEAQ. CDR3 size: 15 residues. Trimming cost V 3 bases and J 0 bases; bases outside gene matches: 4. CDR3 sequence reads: CASSLSRGANYGYTF. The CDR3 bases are TGTGCCAGCAGCTTGTCCAGGGGGGCTAACTATGGCTACACCTTC. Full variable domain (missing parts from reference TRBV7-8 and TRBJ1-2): GAGVSQSPRYKVAKRGQDVALRCDPISGHVSLFWYQQALGQGPEFLTYFQNEAQLDKSGLPSDRFFAERPEGSVSTLKIQRTQQEDSAVYLCASSLSRGANYGYTFGSGTRLTVV.

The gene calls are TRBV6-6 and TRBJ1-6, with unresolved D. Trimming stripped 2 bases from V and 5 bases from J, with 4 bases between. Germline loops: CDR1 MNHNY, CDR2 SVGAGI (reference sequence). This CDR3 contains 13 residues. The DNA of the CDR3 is TGTGCCAGCAGTTACACGGATAATTCACCCCTCCACTTT. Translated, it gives CASSYTDNSPLHF.

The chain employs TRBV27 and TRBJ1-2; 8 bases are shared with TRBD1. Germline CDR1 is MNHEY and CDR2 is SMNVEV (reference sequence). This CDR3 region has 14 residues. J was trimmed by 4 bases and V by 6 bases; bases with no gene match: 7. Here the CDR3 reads CASRSTGGGYGYTF. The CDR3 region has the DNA TGTGCCAGCAGGTCCACAGGGGGAGGCTATGGCTACACCTTC.

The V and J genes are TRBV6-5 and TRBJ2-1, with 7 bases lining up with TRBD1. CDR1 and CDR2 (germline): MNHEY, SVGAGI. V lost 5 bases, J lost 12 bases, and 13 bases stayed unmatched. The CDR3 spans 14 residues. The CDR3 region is CASSPPDRVRPQFF. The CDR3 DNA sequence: TGTGCCAGCAGTCCGCCAGACAGGGTCCGGCCGCAGTTCTTC.

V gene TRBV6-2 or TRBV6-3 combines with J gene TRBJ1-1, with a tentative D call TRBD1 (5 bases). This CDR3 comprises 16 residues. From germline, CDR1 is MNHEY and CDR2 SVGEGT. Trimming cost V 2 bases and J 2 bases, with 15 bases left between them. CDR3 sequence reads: CASSYAPGRTNTEAFF. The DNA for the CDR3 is TGTGCCAGCAGTTACGCTCCTGGCAGGACAAACACTGAAGCTTTCTTT.

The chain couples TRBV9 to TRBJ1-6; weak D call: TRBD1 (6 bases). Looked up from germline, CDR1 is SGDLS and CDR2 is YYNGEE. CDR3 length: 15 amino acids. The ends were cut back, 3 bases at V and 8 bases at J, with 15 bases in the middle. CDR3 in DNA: TGTGCCAGCAGCGCTCAAGGGACATGGGATTCACCCCTCCACTTT. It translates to CASSAQGTWDSPLHF.

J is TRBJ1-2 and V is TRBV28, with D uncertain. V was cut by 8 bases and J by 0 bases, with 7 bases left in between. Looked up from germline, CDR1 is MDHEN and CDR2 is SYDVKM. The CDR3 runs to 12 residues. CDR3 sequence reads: CASRLANYGYTF. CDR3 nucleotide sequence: TGTGCCAGCCGGTTAGCTAACTATGGCTACACCTTC.

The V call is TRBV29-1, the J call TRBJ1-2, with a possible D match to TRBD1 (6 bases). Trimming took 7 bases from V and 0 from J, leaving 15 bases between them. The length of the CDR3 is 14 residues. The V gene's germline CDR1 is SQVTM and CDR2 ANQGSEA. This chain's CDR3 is CSAHQGNANYGYTF. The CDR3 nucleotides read TGCAGCGCCCATCAGGGGAACGCTAACTATGGCTACACCTTC.

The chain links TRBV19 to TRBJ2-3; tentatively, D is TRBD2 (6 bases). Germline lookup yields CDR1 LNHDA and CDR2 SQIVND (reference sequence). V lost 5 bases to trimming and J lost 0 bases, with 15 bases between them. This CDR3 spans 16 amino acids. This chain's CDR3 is CASSPQGSGSTDTQYF. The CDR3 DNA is TGTGCCAGTAGTCCGCAGGGTAGCGGTAGCACAGATACGCAGTATTTT. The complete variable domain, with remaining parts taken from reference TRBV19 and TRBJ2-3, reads DGGITQSPKYLFRKEGQNVTLSCEQNLNHDAMYWYRQDPGQGLRLIYYSQIVNDFQKGDIAEGYSVSREKKESFPLTVTSAQKNPTAFYLCASSPQGSGSTDTQYFGPGTRLTVL.

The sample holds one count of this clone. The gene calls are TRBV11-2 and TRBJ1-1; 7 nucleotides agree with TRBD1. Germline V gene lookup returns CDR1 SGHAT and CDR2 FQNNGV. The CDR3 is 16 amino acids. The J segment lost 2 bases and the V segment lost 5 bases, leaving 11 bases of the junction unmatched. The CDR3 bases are TGTGCCAGCAGCCCCCGACTCGACAGGGCTAACACTGAAGCTTTCTTT. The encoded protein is CASSPRLDRANTEAFF.

CDR3 region: CASSQLVAGAGYGYTF. In DNA form, the CDR3 reads TGTGCCAGCAGTCAATTAGTAGCTGGGGCAGGCTATGGCTACACCTTC. J is TRBJ1-2 and V is TRBV11-2, with D possibly being TRBD1 (5 bases). The CDR3 consists of 16 residues. V lost 6 bases and J 4 bases, leaving 21 bases between the germline ends. Germline lookup yields CDR1 SGHAT and CDR2 FQNNGV.

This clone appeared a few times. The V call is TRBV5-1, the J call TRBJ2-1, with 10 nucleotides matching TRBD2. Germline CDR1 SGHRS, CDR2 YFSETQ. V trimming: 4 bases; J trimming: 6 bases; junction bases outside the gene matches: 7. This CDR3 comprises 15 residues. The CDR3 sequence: CASSRTLAGRNEQFF. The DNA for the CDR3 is TGCGCCAGCAGCAGGACACTAGCGGGGCGCAATGAGCAGTTCTTC.

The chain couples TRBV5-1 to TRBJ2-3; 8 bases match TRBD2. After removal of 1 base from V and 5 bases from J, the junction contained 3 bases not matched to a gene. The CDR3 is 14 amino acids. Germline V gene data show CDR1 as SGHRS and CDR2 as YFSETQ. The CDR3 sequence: CASSLRLARDTQYF. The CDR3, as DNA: TGCGCCAGCAGCTTGAGACTAGCGCGAGATACGCAGTATTTT.

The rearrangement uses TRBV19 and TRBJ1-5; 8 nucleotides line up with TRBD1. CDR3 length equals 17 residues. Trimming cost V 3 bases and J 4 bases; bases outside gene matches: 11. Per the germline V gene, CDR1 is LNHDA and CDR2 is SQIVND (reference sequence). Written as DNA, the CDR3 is TGTGCCAGTAGTATCCTTCGGGACAGGATAGGGAATCAGCCCCAGCATTTT. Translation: CASSILRDRIGNQPQHF. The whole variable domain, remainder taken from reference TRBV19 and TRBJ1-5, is DGGITQSPKYLFRKEGQNVTLSCEQNLNHDAMYWYRQDPGQGLRLIYYSQIVNDFQKGDIAEGYSVSREKKESFPLTVTSAQKNPTAFYLCASSILRDRIGNQPQHFGDGTRLSIL.

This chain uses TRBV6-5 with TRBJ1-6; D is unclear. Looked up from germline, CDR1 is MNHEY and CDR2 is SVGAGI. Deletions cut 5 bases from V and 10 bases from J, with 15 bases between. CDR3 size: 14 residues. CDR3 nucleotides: TGTGCCAGCAGTCTGCAGAATAATTGGTCACCCCTCCACTTT. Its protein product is CASSLQNNWSPLHF.

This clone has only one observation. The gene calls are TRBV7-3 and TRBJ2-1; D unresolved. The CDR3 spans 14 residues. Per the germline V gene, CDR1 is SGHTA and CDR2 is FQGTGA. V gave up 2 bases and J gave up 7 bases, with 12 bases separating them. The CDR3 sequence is CASSLSPGSNEQFF. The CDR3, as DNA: TGTGCCAGCAGCTTATCACCAGGCTCTAATGAGCAGTTCTTC.

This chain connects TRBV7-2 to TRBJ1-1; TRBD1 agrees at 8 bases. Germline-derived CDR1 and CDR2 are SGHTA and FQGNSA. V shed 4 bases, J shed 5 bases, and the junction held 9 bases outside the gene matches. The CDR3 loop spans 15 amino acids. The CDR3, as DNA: TGTGCCAGCAGCTCACGGACAGGGTCCACAACTGAAGCTTTCTTT. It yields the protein CASSSRTGSTTEAFF. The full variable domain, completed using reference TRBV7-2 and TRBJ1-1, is GAGVSQSPSNKVTEKGKDVELRCDPISGHTALYWYRQSLGQGLEFLIYFQGNSAPDKSGLPSDRFSAERTGGSVSTLTIQRTQQEDSAVYLCASSSRTGSTTEAFFGQGTRLTVV.

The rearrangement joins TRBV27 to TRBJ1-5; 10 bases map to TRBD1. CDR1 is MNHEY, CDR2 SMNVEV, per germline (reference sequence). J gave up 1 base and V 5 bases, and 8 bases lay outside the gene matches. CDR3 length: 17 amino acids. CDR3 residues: CASSPSWDRGSNQPQHF. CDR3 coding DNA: TGTGCCAGCAGTCCCTCATGGGACAGGGGAAGCAATCAGCCCCAGCATTTT.

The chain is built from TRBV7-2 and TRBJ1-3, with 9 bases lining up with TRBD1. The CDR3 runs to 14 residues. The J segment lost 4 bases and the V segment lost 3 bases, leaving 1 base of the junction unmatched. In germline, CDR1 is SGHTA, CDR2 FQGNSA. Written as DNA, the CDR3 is TGTGCCAGCAGCTTTGGGACAGGGGGAAACACCATATATTTT. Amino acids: CASSFGTGGNTIYF.